This T cell receptor beta chain was obtained from a study of cytomegalovirus exposure and HLA in healthy donors. The overall study: The study placed around 80% of its approximately 380 genotyped donors in the Caucasian-associated ancestry cluster. Regarding the study as a whole: One variant, a missense change in DCLRE1C, was linked in a later analysis to TCR beta V- and J-gene trimming.

In the PCR, 60 Vbeta and 13 Jbeta primers were used. Assay: immunoSEQ multiplex PCR; the TCRdb copy retains only in-frame clones and omits some. The data contain roughly 180,000 clones, 82% of them singletons. Of note for this clone: The antigen is undetermined.

The length of the CDR3 is 14 residues. V was clipped by 5 bases and J by 5 bases; unmatched bases: 8. The germline V gene encodes CDR1 SGHTA and CDR2 FQGTGA. J is TRBJ1-1 and V is TRBV7-3, with 7 bases matching TRBD1. This receptor was taken from a man in his forties or fifties in good health and CMV-seronegative. The sample consisted of PBMCs. CDR3 in amino acids: CASSPQGSGTEAFF. The CDR3 bases are TGTGCCAGCAGCCCACAGGGGTCGGGAACTGAAGCTTTCTTT.